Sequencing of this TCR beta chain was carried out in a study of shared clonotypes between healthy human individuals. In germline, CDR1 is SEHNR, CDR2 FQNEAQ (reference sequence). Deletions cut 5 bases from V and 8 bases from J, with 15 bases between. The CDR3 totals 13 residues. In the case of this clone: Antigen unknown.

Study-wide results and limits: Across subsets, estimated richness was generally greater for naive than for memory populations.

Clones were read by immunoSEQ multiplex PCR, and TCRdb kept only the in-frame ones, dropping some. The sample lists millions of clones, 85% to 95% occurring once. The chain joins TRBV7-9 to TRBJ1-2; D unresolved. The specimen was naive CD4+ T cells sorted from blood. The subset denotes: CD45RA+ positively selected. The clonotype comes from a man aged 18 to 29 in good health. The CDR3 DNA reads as TGTGCCAGCAGCCCCCCTTCGTCTCGAGGCTACACCTTC. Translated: CASSPPSSRGYTF.